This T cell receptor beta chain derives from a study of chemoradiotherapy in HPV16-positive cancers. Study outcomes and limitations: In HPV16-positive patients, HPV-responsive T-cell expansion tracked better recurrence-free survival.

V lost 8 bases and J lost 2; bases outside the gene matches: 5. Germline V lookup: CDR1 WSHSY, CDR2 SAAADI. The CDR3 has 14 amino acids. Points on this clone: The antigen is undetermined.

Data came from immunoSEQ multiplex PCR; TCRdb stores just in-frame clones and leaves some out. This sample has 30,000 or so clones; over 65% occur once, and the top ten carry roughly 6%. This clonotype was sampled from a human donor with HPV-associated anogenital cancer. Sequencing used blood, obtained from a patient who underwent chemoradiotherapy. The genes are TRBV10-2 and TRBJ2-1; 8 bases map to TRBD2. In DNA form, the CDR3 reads TGCGCCAGCGGGGAAGCGGGGGCCTACAATGAGCAGTTCTTC. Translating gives CASGEAGAYNEQFF.